The rows below give T cell receptor beta chains drawn from one sample of a study of T-cell memory formation after mild COVID-19. TCRdb processed the 5' RACE reads anew with MiXCR; each CDR3 protein has one entry. The table lists about 350,000 distinct CDR3 sequences, 20% to 25% of them singletons, with roughly a fifth in the top ten. Sequencing used PBMCs or a T cell subset sorted from them (not recorded which). The receptor source for this set is a man younger than 35 who had mild COVID-19 (a few samples of this study predate the infection). Cell type and time point are not known. The CDR3 runs from the conserved cysteine through the conserved F or W. Fields, in order: V gene, CDR3 protein.

v_gene: TRBV18
CDR3aa: CASSPDANTGELFF

v_gene: TRBV7-2
CDR3aa: CASSFAFRGGGNTGELFF

v_gene: TRBV20-1
CDR3aa: CSASGGPGFNEQFF

v_gene: TRBV5-4
CDR3aa: CASSYGQGFSPLHF

v_gene: TRBV7-3
CDR3aa: CASSLGAGTTDTQYF

v_gene: TRBV12-3/TRBV12-4
CDR3aa: CASSTWDSSYYSYTF

v_gene: TRBV25-1
CDR3aa: CASSDHKRGWMDTQYF

v_gene: TRBV15
CDR3aa: CATSREAGQGLNQPQHF

v_gene: TRBV4-2
CDR3aa: CASSQEQGASYEQYF

v_gene: TRBV9
CDR3aa: CASSVGAGGWKTQYF

v_gene: TRBV2
CDR3aa: CASSGITGAQPQHF

v_gene: TRBV7-9
CDR3aa: CASRSNNLRQVSSGANVLTF

v_gene: TRBV20-1
CDR3aa: CSARDRRVYEQYF

v_gene: TRBV7-2
CDR3aa: CASSLRHQRGRNEQYF

v_gene: TRBV5-5
CDR3aa: CASSLRVKPYEQYF

v_gene: TRBV15
CDR3aa: CATSGGQGPYNEQFF

v_gene: TRBV6-6
CDR3aa: CASSYYQGTDTQYF

v_gene: TRBV15
CDR3aa: CATSRFVGGVDEAFF

v_gene: TRBV3-1
CDR3aa: CASCKGVPVGSPLHF

v_gene: TRBV20-1
CDR3aa: CSATPGRSSSYNSPLHF

v_gene: TRBV20-1
CDR3aa: CSARAGPSGDTQYF

v_gene: TRBV5-5
CDR3aa: CASGPGGYGYTF

v_gene: TRBV5-1
CDR3aa: CASSLRTGGPGANVLTF

v_gene: TRBV6-5
CDR3aa: CASSPAGDPYQETQYF

v_gene: TRBV18
CDR3aa: CASSEATTYNEQFF

v_gene: TRBV29-1
CDR3aa: CSVRIDYTEAFF

v_gene: TRBV19
CDR3aa: CASRHSGANVLTF

v_gene: TRBV28
CDR3aa: CASSQGGGRRTEAFF

v_gene: TRBV11-2
CDR3aa: CASSLTLGTANTEAFF

v_gene: TRBV28
CDR3aa: CASSSGGESNNEQFF

v_gene: TRBV19
CDR3aa: CASTSVPGTLDYGYTF

v_gene: TRBV11-1
CDR3aa: CASSRTGFPQRLNTEAFF

v_gene: TRBV6-6
CDR3aa: CASSPRGFSGASTDTQYF

v_gene: TRBV7-3
CDR3aa: CASSLGPAGGLSTDTQYF

v_gene: TRBV7-2
CDR3aa: CASSSSSYNEQFF

v_gene: TRBV25-1
CDR3aa: CASSGAMGAGELFF

v_gene: TRBV18
CDR3aa: CASSLDAGAGNTIYF

v_gene: TRBV25-1
CDR3aa: CASSELNQPQHF

v_gene: TRBV5-1
CDR3aa: CASSKDSGTGELFF

v_gene: TRBV4-3
CDR3aa: CASSQDWDETQYF

v_gene: TRBV5-1
CDR3aa: CASRREGARGDTQYF

v_gene: TRBV19
CDR3aa: CASSRSGDNTQYF

v_gene: TRBV7-6
CDR3aa: CASSLLAGTANSPLHF

v_gene: TRBV7-2
CDR3aa: CASSLVQSGTGELAKNIQYF

v_gene: TRBV6-2/TRBV6-3
CDR3aa: CASSELGEYNEQFF

v_gene: TRBV5-1
CDR3aa: CASSLVAGLGDTQYF

v_gene: TRBV7-2
CDR3aa: CASSAPVLETQYF

v_gene: TRBV6-5
CDR3aa: CASSLTGVNTEAFF

v_gene: TRBV2
CDR3aa: CASYGHLNTEAFF

v_gene: TRBV12-5
CDR3aa: CASAQGARQPQHF

v_gene: TRBV21-1
CDR3aa: CASSPPGYQQETQYF

v_gene: TRBV10-3
CDR3aa: CAISDQDRTNSPLHF

v_gene: TRBV30
CDR3aa: CACPLGNQETQYF

v_gene: TRBV7-2
CDR3aa: CASSPPYF

v_gene: TRBV29-1
CDR3aa: CSVAALTPETQYF

v_gene: TRBV12-3/TRBV12-4
CDR3aa: CASSLKGRDYGYTF

v_gene: TRBV5-6
CDR3aa: CASSLGSGIQPQHF

v_gene: TRBV4-3
CDR3aa: CASSQVSAADTQYF

v_gene: TRBV5-1
CDR3aa: CASSSSTGTGNTIYF

v_gene: TRBV7-9
CDR3aa: CASSQGQTYMNTEAFF